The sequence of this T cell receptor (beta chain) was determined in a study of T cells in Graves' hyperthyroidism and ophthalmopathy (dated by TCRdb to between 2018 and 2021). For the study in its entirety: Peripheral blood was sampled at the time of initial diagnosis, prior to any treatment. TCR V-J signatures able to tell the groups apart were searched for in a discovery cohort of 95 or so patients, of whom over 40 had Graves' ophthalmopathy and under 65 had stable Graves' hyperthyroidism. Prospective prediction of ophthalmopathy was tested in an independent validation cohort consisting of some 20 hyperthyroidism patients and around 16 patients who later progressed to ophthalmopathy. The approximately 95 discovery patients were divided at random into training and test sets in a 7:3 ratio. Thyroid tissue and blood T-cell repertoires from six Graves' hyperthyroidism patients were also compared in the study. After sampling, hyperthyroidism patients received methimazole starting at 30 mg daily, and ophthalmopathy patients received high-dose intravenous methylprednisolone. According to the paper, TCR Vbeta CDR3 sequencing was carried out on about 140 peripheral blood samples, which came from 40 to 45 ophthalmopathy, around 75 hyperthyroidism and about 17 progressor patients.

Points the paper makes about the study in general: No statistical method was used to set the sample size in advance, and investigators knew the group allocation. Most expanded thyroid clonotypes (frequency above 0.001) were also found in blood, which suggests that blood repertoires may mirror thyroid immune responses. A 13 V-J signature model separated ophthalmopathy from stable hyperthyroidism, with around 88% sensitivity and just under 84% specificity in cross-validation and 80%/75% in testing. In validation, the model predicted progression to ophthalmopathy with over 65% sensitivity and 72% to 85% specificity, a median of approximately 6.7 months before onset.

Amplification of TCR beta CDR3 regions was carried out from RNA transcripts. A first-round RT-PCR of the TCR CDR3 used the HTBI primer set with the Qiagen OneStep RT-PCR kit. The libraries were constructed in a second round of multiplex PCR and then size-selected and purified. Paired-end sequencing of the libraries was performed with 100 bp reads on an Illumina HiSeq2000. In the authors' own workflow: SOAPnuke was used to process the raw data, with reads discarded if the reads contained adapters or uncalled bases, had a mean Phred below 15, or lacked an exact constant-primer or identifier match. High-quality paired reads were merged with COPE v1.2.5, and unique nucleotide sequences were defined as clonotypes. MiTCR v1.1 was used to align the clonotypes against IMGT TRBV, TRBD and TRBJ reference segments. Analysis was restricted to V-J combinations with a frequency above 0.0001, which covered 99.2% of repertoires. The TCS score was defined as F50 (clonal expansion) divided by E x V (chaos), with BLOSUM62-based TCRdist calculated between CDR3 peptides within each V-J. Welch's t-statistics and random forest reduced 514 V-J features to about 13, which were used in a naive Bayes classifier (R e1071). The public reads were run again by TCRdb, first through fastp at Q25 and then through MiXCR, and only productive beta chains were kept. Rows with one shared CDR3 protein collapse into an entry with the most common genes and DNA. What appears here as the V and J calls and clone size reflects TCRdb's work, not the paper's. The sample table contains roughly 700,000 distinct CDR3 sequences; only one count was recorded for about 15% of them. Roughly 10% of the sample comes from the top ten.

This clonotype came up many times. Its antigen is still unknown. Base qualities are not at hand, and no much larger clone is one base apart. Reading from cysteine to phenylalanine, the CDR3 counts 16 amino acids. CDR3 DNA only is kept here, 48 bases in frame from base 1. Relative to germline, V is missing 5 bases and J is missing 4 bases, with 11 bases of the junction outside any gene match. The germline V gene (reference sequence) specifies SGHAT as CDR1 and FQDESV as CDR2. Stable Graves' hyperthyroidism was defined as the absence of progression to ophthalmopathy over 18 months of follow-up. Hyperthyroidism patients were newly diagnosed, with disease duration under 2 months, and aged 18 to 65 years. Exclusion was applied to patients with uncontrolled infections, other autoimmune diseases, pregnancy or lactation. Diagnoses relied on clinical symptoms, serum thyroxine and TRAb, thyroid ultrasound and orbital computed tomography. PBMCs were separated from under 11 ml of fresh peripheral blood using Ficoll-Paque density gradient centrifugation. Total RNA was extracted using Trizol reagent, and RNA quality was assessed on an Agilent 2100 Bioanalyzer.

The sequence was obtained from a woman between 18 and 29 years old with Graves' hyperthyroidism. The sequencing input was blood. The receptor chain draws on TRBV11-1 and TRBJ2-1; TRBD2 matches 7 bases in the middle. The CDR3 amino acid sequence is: CASSLRLASLYNEQFF. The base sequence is TGTGCCAGCAGCCTCCGACTAGCCTCTTTATACAATGAGCAGTTCTTC.